These T cell receptor beta chains were read from a single sample in a study of vaccination and CD4 T cells after COVID-19. TCRdb processed the PCR reads anew with MiXCR; each CDR3 protein has one entry. The sample contains 15,000 or so distinct CDR3 sequences, approximately 79% of which appear only once. Their antigens remain unidentified. What was sequenced was CD4+ T cells from blood, cultured in vitro. Every receptor here comes from a human donor who had recovered from COVID-19. The CDR3 runs from the conserved cysteine through the conserved F or W. A D gene is named only where the DNA matches it firmly. A row's size may be missing; if present it is once, few, many or a size class.

clone size	V gene	J gene	D gene	CDR3 protein	CDR3 DNA
-	TRBV20-1	TRBJ2-1	TRBD1	CSAILRGRGFNEQFF	TGCAGTGCTATACTGAGGGGCAGGGGGTTTAATGAGCAGTTCTTC
-	TRBV12-2	TRBJ2-5	-	CASRLAGGRREEQETQYF	TGTGCAAGTCGCTTAGCGGGGGGACGGCGGGAGGAACAAGAGACCCAGTACTTC
-	TRBV28	TRBJ2-7	-	CASSLGLGNSYEQYF	TGTGCCAGCAGTTTAGGCTTGGGAAACTCCTACGAGCAGTACTTC
-	TRBV29-1	TRBJ1-2	-	CSVVLGNYGYTF	TGCAGCGTTGTACTAGGCAACTATGGCTACACCTTC
once	TRBV4-1	TRBJ1-1	TRBD1	CASSETGGWAFF	TGCGCCAGCAGCGAAACAGGGGGCTGGGCTTTCTTT
-	TRBV12-3/TRBV12-4	TRBJ1-1	-	CASSFRMNTEAFF	TGTGCCAGCAGTTTTAGGATGAACACTGAAGCTTTCTTT
few	TRBV19	TRBJ2-5	TRBD2	CASSISGGRETQYF	TGTGCCAGTAGTATATCGGGCGGGAGAGAGACCCAGTACTTC
-	TRBV7-9	TRBJ1-2	TRBD1	CASSLARTGRLYGYTF	TGTGCCAGCAGCTTAGCCCGGACAGGGCGGTTGTATGGCTACACCTTC
-	TRBV6-1	TRBJ1-5	TRBD1	CASTRTGATNQPQHF	TGTGCCAGCACCAGGACAGGGGCCACCAATCAGCCCCAGCATTTT
few	TRBV6-5	TRBJ1-5	-	CASSYRRGGNQPQHF	TGTGCCAGCAGTTACCGCAGGGGAGGCAATCAGCCCCAGCATTTT
-	TRBV7-2	TRBJ1-2	-	CASTVVRSAYTF	TGTGCCAGCACGGTGGTGAGGTCCGCCTACACCTTC
-	TRBV28	TRBJ2-7	TRBD1	CASSPPGQVLYEQYF	TGTGCCAGCAGCCCCCCGGGACAGGTCCTTTACGAGCAGTACTTC
-	TRBV7-2	TRBJ1-2	TRBD1	CASSRQGAIYGYTF	TGTGCCAGCAGTAGACAGGGGGCCATCTATGGCTACACCTTC
few	TRBV20-1	TRBJ2-5	TRBD2	CSARDLRLAEETQYF	TGCAGTGCTAGAGACCTCAGACTAGCGGAAGAGACCCAGTACTTC
-	TRBV7-2	TRBJ1-2	TRBD1	CASSYIGQGDGYTF	TGTGCCAGCAGCTATATCGGACAGGGGGATGGCTACACCTTC
once	TRBV15	TRBJ1-1	-	CATSRDLRTEAFF	TGTGCCACCAGCAGAGATTTGCGAACTGAAGCTTTCTTT
-	TRBV20-1	TRBJ2-7	TRBD1	CSANQGAKEQYF	TGCAGTGCAAATCAGGGGGCCAAAGAGCAGTACTTC
few	TRBV7-2	TRBJ1-2	-	CASSPRGNYGYTF	TGTGCCAGCAGCCCCCGTGGGAACTATGGCTACACCTTC